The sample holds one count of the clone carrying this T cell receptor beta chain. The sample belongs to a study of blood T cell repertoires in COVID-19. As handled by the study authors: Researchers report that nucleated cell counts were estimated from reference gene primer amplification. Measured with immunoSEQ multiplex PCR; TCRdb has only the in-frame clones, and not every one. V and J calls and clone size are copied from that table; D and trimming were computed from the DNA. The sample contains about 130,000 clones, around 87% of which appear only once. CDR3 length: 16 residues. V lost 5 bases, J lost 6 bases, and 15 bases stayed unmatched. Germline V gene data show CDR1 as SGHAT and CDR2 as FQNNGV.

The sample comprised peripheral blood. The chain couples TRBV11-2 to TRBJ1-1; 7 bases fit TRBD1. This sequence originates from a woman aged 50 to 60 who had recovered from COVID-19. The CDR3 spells CASSPLSGTEAPEAFF. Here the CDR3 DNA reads TGTGCCAGCAGCCCCCTTTCCGGGACAGAGGCTCCTGAAGCTTTCTTT.